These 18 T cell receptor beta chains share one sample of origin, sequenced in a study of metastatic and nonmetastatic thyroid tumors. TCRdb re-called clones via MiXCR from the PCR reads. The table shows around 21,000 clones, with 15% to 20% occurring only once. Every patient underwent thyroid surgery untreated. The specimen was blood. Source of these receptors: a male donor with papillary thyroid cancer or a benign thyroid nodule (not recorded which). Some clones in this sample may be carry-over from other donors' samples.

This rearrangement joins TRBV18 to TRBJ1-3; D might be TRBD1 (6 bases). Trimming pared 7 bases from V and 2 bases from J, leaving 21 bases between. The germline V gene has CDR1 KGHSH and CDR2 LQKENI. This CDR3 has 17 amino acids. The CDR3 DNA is TGTGCCAGCTGTGCGTACAACACAGGGAGGCCTGGAAACACCATATATTTT. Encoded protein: CASCAYNTGRPGNTIYF.

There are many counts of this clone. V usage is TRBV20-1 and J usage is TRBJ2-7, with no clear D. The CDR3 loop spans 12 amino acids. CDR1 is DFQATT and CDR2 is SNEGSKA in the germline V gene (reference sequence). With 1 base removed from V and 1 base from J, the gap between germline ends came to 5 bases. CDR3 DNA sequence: TGCAGTGCTAGAGCTCCTTCCTACGAGCAGTACTTC. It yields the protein CSARAPSYEQYF.

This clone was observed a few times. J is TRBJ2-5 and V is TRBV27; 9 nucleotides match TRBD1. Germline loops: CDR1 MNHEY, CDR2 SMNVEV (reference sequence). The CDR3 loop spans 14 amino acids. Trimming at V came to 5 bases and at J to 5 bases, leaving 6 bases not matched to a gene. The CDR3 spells CASSQQGAGETQYF. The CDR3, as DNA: TGTGCCAGCAGTCAACAGGGGGCCGGGGAGACCCAGTACTTC.

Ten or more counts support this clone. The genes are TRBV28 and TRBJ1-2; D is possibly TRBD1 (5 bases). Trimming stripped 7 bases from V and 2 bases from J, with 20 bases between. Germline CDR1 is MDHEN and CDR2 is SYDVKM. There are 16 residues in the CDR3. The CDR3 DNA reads TGTGCCAGCACCCTAATTCAGGGATCGGGGAACTATGGCTACACCTTC. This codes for CASTLIQGSGNYGYTF.

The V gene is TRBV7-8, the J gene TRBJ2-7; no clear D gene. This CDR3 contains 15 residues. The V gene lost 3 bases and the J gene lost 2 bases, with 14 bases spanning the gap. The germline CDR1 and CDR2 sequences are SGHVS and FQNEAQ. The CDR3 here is CASSFRLSTPYEQYF. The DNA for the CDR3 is TGTGCCAGCAGCTTCAGACTCTCCACCCCCTACGAGCAGTACTTC.

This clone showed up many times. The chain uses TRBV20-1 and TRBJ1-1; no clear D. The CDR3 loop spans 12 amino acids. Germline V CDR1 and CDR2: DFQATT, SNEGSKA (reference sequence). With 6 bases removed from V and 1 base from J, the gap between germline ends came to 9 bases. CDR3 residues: CSANFPNTEAFF. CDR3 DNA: TGCAGTGCCAATTTTCCGAACACTGAAGCTTTCTTT.

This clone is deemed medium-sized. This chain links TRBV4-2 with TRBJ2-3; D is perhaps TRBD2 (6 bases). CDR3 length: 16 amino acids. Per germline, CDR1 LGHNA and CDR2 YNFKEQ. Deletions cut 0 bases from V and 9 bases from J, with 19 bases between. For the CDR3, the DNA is TGTGCCAGCAGCCAAGATTCGGGGACTGGAAGCCAGACGCAGTATTTT. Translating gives CASSQDSGTGSQTQYF.

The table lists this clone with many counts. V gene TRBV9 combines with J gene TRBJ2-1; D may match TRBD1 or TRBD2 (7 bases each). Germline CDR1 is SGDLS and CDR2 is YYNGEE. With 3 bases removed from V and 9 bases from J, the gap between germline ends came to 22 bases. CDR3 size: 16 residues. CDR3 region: CASSAGGGPYNSEQFF. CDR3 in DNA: TGTGCCAGCAGCGCAGGGGGGGGACCATACAATAGTGAGCAGTTCTTC.

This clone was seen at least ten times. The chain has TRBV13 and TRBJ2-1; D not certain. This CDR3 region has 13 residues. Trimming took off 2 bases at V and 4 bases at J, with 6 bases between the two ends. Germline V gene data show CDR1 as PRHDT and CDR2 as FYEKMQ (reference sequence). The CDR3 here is CASSLLGYNEQFF. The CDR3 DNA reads TGTGCCAGCAGCTTACTAGGGTACAATGAGCAGTTCTTC. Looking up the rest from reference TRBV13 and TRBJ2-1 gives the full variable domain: AAGVIQSPRHLIKEKRETATLKCYPIPRHDTVYWYQQGPGQDPQFLISFYEKMQSDKGSIPDRFSAQQFSDYHSELNMSSLELGDSALYFCASSLLGYNEQFFGPGTRLTVL.

CDR3 sequence reads: CASEGQGFYNSPLHF. The CDR3 DNA reads TGTGCCAGCGAGGGACAGGGGTTCTATAATTCACCCCTCCACTTT. The rearrangement joins TRBV6-1 to TRBJ1-6; 10 bases fit TRBD1. This CDR3 spans 15 amino acids. Trimming cost V 8 bases and J 3 bases; bases outside gene matches: 4. Per the germline V gene, CDR1 is MNHNS and CDR2 is SASEGT.

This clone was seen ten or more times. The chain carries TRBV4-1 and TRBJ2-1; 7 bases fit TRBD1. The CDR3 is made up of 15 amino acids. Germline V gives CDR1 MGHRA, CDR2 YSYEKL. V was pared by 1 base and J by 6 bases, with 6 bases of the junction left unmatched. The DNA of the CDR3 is TGCGCCAGCAGCCAAGGGCTGACAGGGTCCAATGAGCAGTTCTTC. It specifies CASSQGLTGSNEQFF.

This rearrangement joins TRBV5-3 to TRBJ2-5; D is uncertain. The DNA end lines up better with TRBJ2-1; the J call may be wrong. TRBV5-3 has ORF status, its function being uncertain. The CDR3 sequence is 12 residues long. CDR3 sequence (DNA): TGTGCCAGTACCCGAGACGGCAATGAGCAGTTCTTC. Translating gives CASTRDGNEQFF.

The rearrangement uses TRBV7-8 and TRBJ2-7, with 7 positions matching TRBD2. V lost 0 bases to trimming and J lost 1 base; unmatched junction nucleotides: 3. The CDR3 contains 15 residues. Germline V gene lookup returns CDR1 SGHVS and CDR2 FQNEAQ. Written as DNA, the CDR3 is TGTGCCAGCAGCTTAGCTAGCGGGCAGTCCTACGAGCAGTACTTC. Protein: CASSLASGQSYEQYF.

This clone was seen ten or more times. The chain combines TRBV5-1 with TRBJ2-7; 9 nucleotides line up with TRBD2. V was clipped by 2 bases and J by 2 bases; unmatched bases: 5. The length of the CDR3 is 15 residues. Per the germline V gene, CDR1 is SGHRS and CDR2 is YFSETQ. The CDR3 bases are TGCGCCAGCAGCTTAAGACTAGCGGCCGCCTACGAGCAGTACTTC. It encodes CASSLRLAAAYEQYF.

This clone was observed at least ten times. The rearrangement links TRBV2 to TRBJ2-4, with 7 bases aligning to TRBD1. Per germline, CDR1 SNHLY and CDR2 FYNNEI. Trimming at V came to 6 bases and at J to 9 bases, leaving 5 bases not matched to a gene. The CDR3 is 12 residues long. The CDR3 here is CASRGDSGIQYF. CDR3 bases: TGTGCCAGCAGGGGGGACAGTGGCATTCAGTACTTC.

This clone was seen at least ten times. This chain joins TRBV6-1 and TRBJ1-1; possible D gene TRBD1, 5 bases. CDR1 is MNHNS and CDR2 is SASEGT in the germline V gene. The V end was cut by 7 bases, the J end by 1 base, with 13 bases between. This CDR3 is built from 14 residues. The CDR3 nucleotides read TGTGCCAGCAATTCGGGGGGGGGGAACACTGAAGCTTTCTTT. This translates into CASNSGGGNTEAFF.

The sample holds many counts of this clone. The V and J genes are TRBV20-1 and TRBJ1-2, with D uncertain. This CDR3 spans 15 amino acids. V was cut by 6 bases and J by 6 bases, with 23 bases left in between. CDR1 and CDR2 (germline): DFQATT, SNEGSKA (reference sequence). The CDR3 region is CSALGGDGKANGYTF. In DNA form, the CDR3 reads TGCAGTGCCCTCGGTGGGGATGGGAAGGCGAATGGCTACACCTTC.

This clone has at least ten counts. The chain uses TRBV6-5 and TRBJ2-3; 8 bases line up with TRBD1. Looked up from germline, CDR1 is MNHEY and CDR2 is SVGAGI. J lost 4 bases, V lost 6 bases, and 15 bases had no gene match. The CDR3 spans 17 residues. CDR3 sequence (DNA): TGTGCCAGCAGGAGGGGGAAGCAGGGGGCTGCTCCAGATACGCAGTATTTT. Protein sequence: CASRRGKQGAAPDTQYF.